This TCR beta chain was captured by sequencing in a study of blood T cell repertoires in COVID-19. Some clones are missing from TCRdb's copy, which holds only in-frame ones; the method was immunoSEQ multiplex PCR. The profile shows some 97,000 clones, approximately 81% of them singletons. This CDR3 has 15 amino acids. V was cut by 1 base and J by 0 bases, with 9 bases left in between. Germline CDR1 and CDR2: SGDLS and YYNGEE. The J gene is TRBJ2-3, the V gene TRBV9; D not certain. Sequenced material: peripheral blood. The clonotype was recovered from a human donor in a cohort sampled during active COVID-19. The CDR3 here is CASSVRWYSTDTQYF. Written as DNA, the CDR3 is TGTGCCAGCAGCGTACGGTGGTATAGCACAGATACGCAGTATTTT.